This T cell receptor (beta chain) was recovered during a study of monozygotic twins with cystic fibrosis. Study results and caveats: Co-twins had the most similar V usage for 13 of 16 pairs, J for 8. Low clonality (median about 0.0095) suggested a mostly naive repertoire. Unrelated CF individuals shared fewer identical clonotypes than monozygotic CF twins.

Here immunoSEQ multiplex PCR was the method, and the copy in TCRdb shows in-frame clones only, minus some. Here the sample spans 15,000 to 20,000 clones, around 96% being singletons. Worth noting for this clone: Its target is not known.

V lost 11 bases and J lost 4; bases outside the gene matches: 8. The CDR3 covers 14 residues. Germline V CDR1 and CDR2: MNHEY, SVGAGI. Specimen: blood. The clonotype was recovered from a girl aged 2-10 years with cystic fibrosis. J is TRBJ2-2 and V is TRBV6-5, with 9 bases that match TRBD2. The CDR3 reads CAGERGEGTGELFF. The CDR3 DNA sequence: TGTGCCGGAGAGCGGGGGGAAGGCACCGGGGAGCTGTTTTTT.